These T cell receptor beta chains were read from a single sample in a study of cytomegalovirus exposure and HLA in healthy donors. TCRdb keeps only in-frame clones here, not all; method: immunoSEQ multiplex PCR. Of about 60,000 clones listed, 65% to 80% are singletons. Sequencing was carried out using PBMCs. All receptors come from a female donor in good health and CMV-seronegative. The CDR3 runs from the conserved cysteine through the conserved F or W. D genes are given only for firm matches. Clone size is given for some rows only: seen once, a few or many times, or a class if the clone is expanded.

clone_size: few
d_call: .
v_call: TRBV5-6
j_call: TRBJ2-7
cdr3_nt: TGTGCCAGCAGCCCCAAGGACAGCTCCTACGAGCAGTACTTC
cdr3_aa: CASSPKDSSYEQYF

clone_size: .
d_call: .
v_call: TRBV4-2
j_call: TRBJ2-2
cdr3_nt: TGTGCCAGCAGCCAAGAACGAAGCTACACCGGGGAGCTGTTTTTT
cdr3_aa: CASSQERSYTGELFF

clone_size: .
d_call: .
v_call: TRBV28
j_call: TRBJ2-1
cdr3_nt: TGTGCCAGCAGTTTAGAGGAAAGGTCGGGAAAAAATAAATACAATGAGCAGTTCTTC
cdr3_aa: CASSLEERSGKNKYNEQFF

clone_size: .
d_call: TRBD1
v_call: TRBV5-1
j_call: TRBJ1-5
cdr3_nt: TGCGCCAGCAGCCCGGACAGGTCTCAGCCCCAGCATTTT
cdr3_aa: CASSPDRSQPQHF

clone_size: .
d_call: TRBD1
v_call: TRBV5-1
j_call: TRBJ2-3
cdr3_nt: TGCGCCAGCAGCTTGGCCGTGACAGGGGGGGATACGCAGTATTTT
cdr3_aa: CASSLAVTGGDTQYF

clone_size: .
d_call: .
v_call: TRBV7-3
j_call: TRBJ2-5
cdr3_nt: TGTGCCAGCAGTCCTGGGGTAGCGGAGACCCAGTACTTC
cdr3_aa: CASSPGVAETQYF

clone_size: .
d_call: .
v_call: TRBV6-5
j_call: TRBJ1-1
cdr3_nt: TGTGCCAGCAGTTACGGGCAGGGCAACACTGAAGCTTTCTTT
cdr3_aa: CASSYGQGNTEAFF

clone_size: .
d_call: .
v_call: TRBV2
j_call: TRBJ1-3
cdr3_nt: TGTGCCAGCAGTCTCACAGGTATCCTTTCGTCTGGAAACACCATATATTTT
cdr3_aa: CASSLTGILSSGNTIYF

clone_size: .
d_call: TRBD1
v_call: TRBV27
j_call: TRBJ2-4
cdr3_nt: TGTGCCAGCGGATTGGGACAGGGGAAAAACATTCAGTACTTC
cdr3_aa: CASGLGQGKNIQYF

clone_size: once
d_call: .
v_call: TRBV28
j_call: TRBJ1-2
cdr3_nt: TGTGCCAGCACTTCCAGGGCAGACTATGGCTACACCTTC
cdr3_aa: CASTSRADYGYTF

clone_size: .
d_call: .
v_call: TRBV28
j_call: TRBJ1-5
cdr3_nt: TGTGCCAGCAGCTGGAGGACAGAGCACAATCAGCCCCAGCATTTT
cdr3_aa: CASSWRTEHNQPQHF

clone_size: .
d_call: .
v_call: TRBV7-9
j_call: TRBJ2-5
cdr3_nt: TGTGCCAGCAGCTCCAGCCAAGAGACCCAGTACTTC
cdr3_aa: CASSSSQETQYF

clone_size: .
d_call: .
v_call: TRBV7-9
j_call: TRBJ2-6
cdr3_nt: TGTGCCAGCAGCTTAGGGAGTGGAGGGGCCAGCTCTGGGGCCAACGTCCTGACTTTC
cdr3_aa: CASSLGSGGASSGANVLTF

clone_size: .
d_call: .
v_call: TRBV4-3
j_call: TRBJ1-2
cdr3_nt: TGCGCCAGCAGCCAAGACTTTCCGGGACAAGGCCGCCTTGGGGGCTACACCTTC
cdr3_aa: CASSQDFPGQGRLGGYTF

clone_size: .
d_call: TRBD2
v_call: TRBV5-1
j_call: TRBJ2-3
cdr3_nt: TGCGCCAGCAGCGTCCCGGGACTAGCGGCGTCCACAGATACGCAGTATTTT
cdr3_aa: CASSVPGLAASTDTQYF

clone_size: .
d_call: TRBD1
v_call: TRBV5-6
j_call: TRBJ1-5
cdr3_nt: TGTGCCAGCAGCCCAGGGGGACCCAATCAGCCCCAGCATTTT
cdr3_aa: CASSPGGPNQPQHF

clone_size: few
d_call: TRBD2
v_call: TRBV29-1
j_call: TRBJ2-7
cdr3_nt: TGCAGCGTCGTGGCGGGAGGGCCCCACGAGCAGTACTTC
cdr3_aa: CSVVAGGPHEQYF

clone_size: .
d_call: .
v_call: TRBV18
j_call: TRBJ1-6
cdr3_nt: TGTGCCAGCTCACCGGGGGACAATAATTCACCCCTCCACTTT
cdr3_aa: CASSPGDNNSPLHF

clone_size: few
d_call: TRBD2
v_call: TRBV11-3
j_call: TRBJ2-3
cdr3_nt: TGTGCCAGCAGCATTAGCGGGGGCACAGATACGCAGTATTTT
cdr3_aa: CASSISGGTDTQYF

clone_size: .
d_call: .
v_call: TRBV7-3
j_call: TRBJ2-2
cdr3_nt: TGTGCCAGCAGCGGGAGCGGAGCAACCGGGGAGCTGTTTTTT
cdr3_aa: CASSGSGATGELFF

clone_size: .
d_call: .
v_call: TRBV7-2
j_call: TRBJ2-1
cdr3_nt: TGTGCCAGCAGCTTACAAGGGAGCACCTCCTACAATGAGCAGTTCTTC
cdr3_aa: CASSLQGSTSYNEQFF

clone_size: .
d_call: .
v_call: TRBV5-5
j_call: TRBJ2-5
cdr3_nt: TGTGCCAGCAGCTTGACCTCCAGCCAAGAGACCCAGTACTTC
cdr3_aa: CASSLTSSQETQYF

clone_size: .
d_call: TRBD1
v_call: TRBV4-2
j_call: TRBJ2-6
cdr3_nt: TGTGCCAGCAGCCAAGAGAATGCAGGGGGTCGAGCTGGGGCCAACGTCCTGACTTTC
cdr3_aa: CASSQENAGGRAGANVLTF

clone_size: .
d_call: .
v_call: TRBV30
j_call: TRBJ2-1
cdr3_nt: TGTGCCTGGGGTTTTGGGCCCAATGAGCAGTTCTTC
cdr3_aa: CAWGFGPNEQFF

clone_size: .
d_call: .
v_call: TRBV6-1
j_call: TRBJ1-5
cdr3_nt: TGTGCCAGCAGTGAACATTGGGGGGTCAATCAGCCCCAGCATTTT
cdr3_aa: CASSEHWGVNQPQHF

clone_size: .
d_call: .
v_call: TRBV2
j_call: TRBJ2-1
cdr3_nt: TGTGCCAGCAGTCCAACCTACAATGAGCAGTTCTTC
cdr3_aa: CASSPTYNEQFF

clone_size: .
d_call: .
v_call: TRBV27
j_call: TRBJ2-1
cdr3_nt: TGTGCCAGCAGTTCGCGACGGGACTTCCCTCTGTTCTTC
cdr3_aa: CASSSRRDFPLFF

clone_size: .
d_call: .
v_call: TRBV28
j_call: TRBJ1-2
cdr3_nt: TGTGCCAGCAGTTGGGGCGATAGGTATGGCTACACCTTC
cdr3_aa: CASSWGDRYGYTF

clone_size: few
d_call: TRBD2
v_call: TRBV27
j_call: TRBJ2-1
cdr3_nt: TGTGCCAGCAGTTTCCGAGCGGGGGGAACAGACAATGAGCAGTTCTTC
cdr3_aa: CASSFRAGGTDNEQFF

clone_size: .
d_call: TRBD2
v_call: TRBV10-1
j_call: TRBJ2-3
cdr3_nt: TGCGCCAGCAGCCTCACTAGCGGGGGGGCCGAGGGCACAGATACGCAGTATTTT
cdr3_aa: CASSLTSGGAEGTDTQYF

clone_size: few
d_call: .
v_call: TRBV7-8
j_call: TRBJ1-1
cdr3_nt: TGTGCCAGCAGCCAAAGGAGGCTCCGAACTGAGAACACTGAAGCTTTCTTT
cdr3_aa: CASSQRRLRTENTEAFF

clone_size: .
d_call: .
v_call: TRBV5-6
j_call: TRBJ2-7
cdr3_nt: TGTGCCAGCAGCTCCCGCCTGCGGGACGGGGTGTCCTACGAGCAGTACTTC
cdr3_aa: CASSSRLRDGVSYEQYF

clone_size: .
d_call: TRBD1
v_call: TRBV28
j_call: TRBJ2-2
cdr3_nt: TGTGCCAGCACTCCGGGACAGGGGGCTCCCGGGGAGCTGTTTTTT
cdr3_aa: CASTPGQGAPGELFF

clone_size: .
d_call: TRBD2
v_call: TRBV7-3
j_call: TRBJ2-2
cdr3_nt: TGTGCCAGCAGCTCAAGGCCCACTAGCGGCACCGGGGAGCTGTTTTTT
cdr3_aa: CASSSRPTSGTGELFF

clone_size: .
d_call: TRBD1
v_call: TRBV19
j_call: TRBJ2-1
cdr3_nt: TGTGCCAGTAGTATGGCAGGGGGCAATGAGCAGTTCTTC
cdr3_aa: CASSMAGGNEQFF

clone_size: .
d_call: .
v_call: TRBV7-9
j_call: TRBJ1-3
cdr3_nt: TGTGCCAGCAGCTTAGGTGGGGAGACCACCATATATTTT
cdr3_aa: CASSLGGETTIYF

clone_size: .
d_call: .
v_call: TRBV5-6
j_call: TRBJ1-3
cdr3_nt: TGTGCCAGCAGCTTTATTTCTGGAAACACCATATATTTT
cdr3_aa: CASSFISGNTIYF

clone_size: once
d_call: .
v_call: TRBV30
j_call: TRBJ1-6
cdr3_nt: TGTGCCTGGAGGGTTCTTGGAGATTCACCCCTCCACTTT
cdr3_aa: CAWRVLGDSPLHF

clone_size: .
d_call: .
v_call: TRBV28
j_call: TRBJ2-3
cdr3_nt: TGTGCCAGCAGTTTTTTGTCCAGGGCGGCAGATACGCAGTATTTT
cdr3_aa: CASSFLSRAADTQYF

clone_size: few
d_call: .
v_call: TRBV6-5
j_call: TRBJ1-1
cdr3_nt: TGTGCCAGCAGTTACTCGAGTGGCAGGCTGAACACTGAAGCTTTCTTT
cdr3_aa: CASSYSSGRLNTEAFF

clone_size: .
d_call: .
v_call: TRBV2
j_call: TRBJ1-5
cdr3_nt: TGTGCCAGCAGTGAAGTCGCAGGGTATCAGCCCCAGCATTTT
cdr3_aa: CASSEVAGYQPQHF

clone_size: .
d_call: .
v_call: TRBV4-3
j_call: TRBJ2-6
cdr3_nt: TGCGCCAGCAGCCAAGAACTGGGCTCCGGGGCCAACGTCCTGACTTTC
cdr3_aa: CASSQELGSGANVLTF

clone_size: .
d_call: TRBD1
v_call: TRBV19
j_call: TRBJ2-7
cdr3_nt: TGTGCCAGTAGTCCAGGGACAGTCTCCTACGAGCAGTACTTC
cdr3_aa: CASSPGTVSYEQYF

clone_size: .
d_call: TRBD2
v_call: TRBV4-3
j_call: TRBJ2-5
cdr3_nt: TGCGCCAGCAGCCAAGGGTATAGCGGGAGGGGACCAGAGACCCAGTACTTC
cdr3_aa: CASSQGYSGRGPETQYF

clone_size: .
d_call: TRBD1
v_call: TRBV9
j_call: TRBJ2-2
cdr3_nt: TGTGCCAGCAGCGCCACAGGGGGCACCGGGGAGCTGTTTTTT
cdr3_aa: CASSATGGTGELFF

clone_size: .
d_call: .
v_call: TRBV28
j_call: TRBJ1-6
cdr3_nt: TGTGCCAGCAGTTTGGACAGATATAATTCCCCCCTCCACTTT
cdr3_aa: CASSLDRYNSPLHF

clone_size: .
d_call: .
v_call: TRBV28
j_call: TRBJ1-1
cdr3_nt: TGTGCCAGCAGTTTGGAGTCCTCCATGAACACTGAAGCTTTCTTT
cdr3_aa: CASSLESSMNTEAFF

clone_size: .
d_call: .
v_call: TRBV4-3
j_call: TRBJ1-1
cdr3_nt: TGCGCCAGCAGCCAAGACGCAACGGGGAGCACTGAAGCTTTCTTT
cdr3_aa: CASSQDATGSTEAFF

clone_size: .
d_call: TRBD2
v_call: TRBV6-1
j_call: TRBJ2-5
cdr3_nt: TGTGCCAGCAGTGTCTATCGGGGGGAGGAGACCCAGTACTTC
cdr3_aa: CASSVYRGEETQYF

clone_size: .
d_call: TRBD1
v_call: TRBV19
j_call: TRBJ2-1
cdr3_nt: TGTGCCAGTAGCAACAGGACAGGGAACAATGAGCAGTTCTTC
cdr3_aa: CASSNRTGNNEQFF

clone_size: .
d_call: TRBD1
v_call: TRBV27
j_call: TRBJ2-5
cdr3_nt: TGTGCCAGCAGCGCTACAGGGGGGTACCAAGAGACCCAGTACTTC
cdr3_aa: CASSATGGYQETQYF

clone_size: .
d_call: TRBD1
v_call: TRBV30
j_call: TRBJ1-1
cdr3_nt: TGTGCCTGGTCCCCCTCTCCGGGACAGGGATCGAACACTGAAGCTTTCTTT
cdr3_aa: CAWSPSPGQGSNTEAFF

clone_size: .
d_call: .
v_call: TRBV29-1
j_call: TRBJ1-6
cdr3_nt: TGCAGCGTCGGACAGAGTAATAATTCCCCCCTCCACTTT
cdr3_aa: CSVGQSNNSPLHF

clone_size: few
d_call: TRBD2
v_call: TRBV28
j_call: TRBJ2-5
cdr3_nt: TGTGCCAGCAGCAGAGGACTAGCGGGAGGAGAAGAGACCCAGTACTTC
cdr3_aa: CASSRGLAGGEETQYF

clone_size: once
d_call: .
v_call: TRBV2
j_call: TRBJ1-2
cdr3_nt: TGTGCCAGCATGAAGAACAGGGAAAGCGGCTATGGCTACACCTTC
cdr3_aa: CASMKNRESGYGYTF

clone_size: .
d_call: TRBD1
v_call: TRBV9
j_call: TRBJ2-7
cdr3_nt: TGTGCCAGCAGCGTAGGACAGGGGGCAGGCTACGAGCAGTACTTC
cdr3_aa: CASSVGQGAGYEQYF